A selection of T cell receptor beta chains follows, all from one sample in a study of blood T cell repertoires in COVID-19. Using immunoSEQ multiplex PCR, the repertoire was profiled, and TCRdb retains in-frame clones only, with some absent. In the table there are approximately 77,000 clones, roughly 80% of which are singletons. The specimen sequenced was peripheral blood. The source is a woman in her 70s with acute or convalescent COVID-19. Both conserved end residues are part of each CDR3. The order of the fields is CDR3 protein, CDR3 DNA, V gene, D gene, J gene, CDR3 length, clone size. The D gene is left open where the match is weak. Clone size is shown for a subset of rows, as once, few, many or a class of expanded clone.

CDR3aa: CASRPGVENTEAFF
CDR3nt: TGCGCCAGCAGACCCGGGGTAGAGAACACTGAAGCTTTCTTT
v_gene: TRBV5-1
d_gene: -
j_gene: TRBJ1-1
len: 14
abundance: -

CDR3aa: CASSYGTDPNSPLHF
CDR3nt: TGTGCCAGCAGTTACGGGACAGATCCTAATTCACCCCTCCACTTT
v_gene: TRBV6-5
d_gene: TRBD1
j_gene: TRBJ1-6
len: 15
abundance: -

CDR3aa: CASGLGGATEAFF
CDR3nt: TGTGCTAGTGGTTTGGGTGGGGCCACTGAAGCTTTCTTT
v_gene: TRBV12-5
d_gene: -
j_gene: TRBJ1-1
len: 13
abundance: few

CDR3aa: CASRTGVSGYTF
CDR3nt: TGTGCCAGCAGAACAGGGGTTAGTGGCTACACCTTC
v_gene: TRBV11-1
d_gene: TRBD1
j_gene: TRBJ1-2
len: 12
abundance: -

CDR3aa: CAIRDGYRGGETQYF
CDR3nt: TGTGCCATCAGAGATGGATACAGGGGCGGGGAGACCCAGTACTTC
v_gene: TRBV10-3
d_gene: TRBD1
j_gene: TRBJ2-5
len: 15
abundance: once

CDR3aa: CASSLELQGSGETQYF
CDR3nt: TGTGCCAGCTCACTCGAGCTACAGGGGTCCGGAGAGACCCAGTACTTC
v_gene: TRBV18
d_gene: TRBD1
j_gene: TRBJ2-5
len: 16
abundance: once

CDR3aa: CASTFSSGAKNEQFF
CDR3nt: TGTGCCAGCACCTTCAGTAGCGGGGCGAAAAATGAGCAGTTCTTC
v_gene: TRBV7-2
d_gene: TRBD2
j_gene: TRBJ2-1
len: 15
abundance: -

CDR3aa: CASSILGETQYF
CDR3nt: TGTGCCAGTAGTATTCTAGGAGAGACCCAGTACTTC
v_gene: TRBV19
d_gene: -
j_gene: TRBJ2-5
len: 12
abundance: -

CDR3aa: CASSLSVNTEAFF
CDR3nt: TGTGCCAGCAGTTTGAGCGTGAACACTGAAGCTTTCTTT
v_gene: TRBV6-5
d_gene: -
j_gene: TRBJ1-1
len: 13
abundance: -

CDR3aa: CASSPGTSGATSTDTQYF
CDR3nt: TGTGCCAGCAGCCCCGGGACTAGCGGAGCAACTAGCACAGATACGCAGTATTTT
v_gene: TRBV9
d_gene: TRBD2
j_gene: TRBJ2-3
len: 18
abundance: -

CDR3aa: CASSLSGYGYTF
CDR3nt: TGTGCCAGCAGCTTGAGCGGGTATGGCTACACCTTC
v_gene: TRBV7-8
d_gene: -
j_gene: TRBJ1-2
len: 12
abundance: -

CDR3aa: CASSPVGGFRSGYTF
CDR3nt: TGTGCCAGCTCACCGGTGGGGGGTTTTCGGTCTGGCTACACCTTC
v_gene: TRBV18
d_gene: -
j_gene: TRBJ1-2
len: 15
abundance: -

CDR3aa: CATSPGQGVHEQYF
CDR3nt: TGTGCCACCAGCCCCGGACAGGGGGTGCACGAGCAGTACTTC
v_gene: TRBV24-1
d_gene: TRBD1
j_gene: TRBJ2-7
len: 14
abundance: -

CDR3aa: CATPFDRDTQETQYF
CDR3nt: TGTGCCACCCCCTTCGACCGGGACACACAAGAGACCCAGTACTTC
v_gene: TRBV21-1
d_gene: -
j_gene: TRBJ2-5
len: 15
abundance: -

CDR3aa: CASSLGGITEAFF
CDR3nt: TGTGCCAGCAGCTTGGGGGGGATCACTGAAGCTTTCTTT
v_gene: TRBV11-3
d_gene: -
j_gene: TRBJ1-1
len: 13
abundance: few

CDR3aa: CASSTPHIVNTEAFF
CDR3nt: TGTGCCAGCAGCACTCCCCATATCGTGAACACTGAAGCTTTCTTT
v_gene: TRBV11-3
d_gene: -
j_gene: TRBJ1-1
len: 15
abundance: -

CDR3aa: CASSATDMNTEAFF
CDR3nt: TGTGCCAGTAGCGCCACAGATATGAACACTGAAGCTTTCTTT
v_gene: TRBV19
d_gene: -
j_gene: TRBJ1-1
len: 14
abundance: -

CDR3aa: CASSEFIGEYGYTF
CDR3nt: TGTGCCAGCAGTGAATTTATCGGGGAGTATGGCTACACCTTC
v_gene: TRBV6-1
d_gene: -
j_gene: TRBJ1-2
len: 14
abundance: -

CDR3aa: CASSPGAGGAYEQYF
CDR3nt: TGTGCCAGCTCCCCTGGAGCGGGGGGTGCCTACGAGCAGTACTTC
v_gene: TRBV18
d_gene: TRBD2
j_gene: TRBJ2-7
len: 15
abundance: few

CDR3aa: CASSDFIGLGLQETQYF
CDR3nt: TGTGCCAGCAGTGACTTCATCGGACTCGGCTTACAAGAGACCCAGTACTTC
v_gene: TRBV2
d_gene: -
j_gene: TRBJ2-5
len: 17
abundance: few

CDR3aa: CASSLEVGRAFF
CDR3nt: TGTGCCAGCAGCTTGGAGGTGGGCCGGGCTTTCTTT
v_gene: TRBV5-4
d_gene: -
j_gene: TRBJ1-1
len: 12
abundance: -

CDR3aa: CASSFPLSGLVPNEQFF
CDR3nt: TGTGCCAGCAGCTTCCCACTTTCGGGACTAGTCCCCAATGAGCAGTTCTTC
v_gene: TRBV3-1/TRBV3-2
d_gene: TRBD2
j_gene: TRBJ2-1
len: 17
abundance: -

CDR3aa: CASSGDREVDEQYF
CDR3nt: TGTGCCAGCAGTGGCGACAGGGAGGTGGACGAGCAGTACTTC
v_gene: TRBV6-2/TRBV6-3
d_gene: -
j_gene: TRBJ2-7
len: 14
abundance: few

CDR3aa: CASSIQGSSYNEQFF
CDR3nt: TGTGCCAGTAGTATCCAGGGAAGCTCCTACAATGAGCAGTTCTTC
v_gene: TRBV19
d_gene: -
j_gene: TRBJ2-1
len: 15
abundance: -

CDR3aa: CASSFRGINTEAFF
CDR3nt: TGTGCCAGCAGCTTTCGGGGAATTAACACTGAAGCTTTCTTT
v_gene: TRBV5-6
d_gene: -
j_gene: TRBJ1-1
len: 14
abundance: few

CDR3aa: CASSLDRWNTEAFF
CDR3nt: TGTGCCAGCAGCTTAGATCGGTGGAACACTGAAGCTTTCTTT
v_gene: TRBV11-2
d_gene: -
j_gene: TRBJ1-1
len: 14
abundance: -